This TCR beta chain is from a study of cytomegalovirus exposure and HLA in healthy donors. Whole-study context: Out of roughly 170 million T cells, an earlier analysis found around 120 million unique TCR beta sequences in total. Study-wide points: Several V segments, TRBV6-2 and TRBV6-3 among them, could not be told apart and were dropped.

Trimming removed 3 bases from V and 5 bases from J, with 17 bases in between. The germline gives CDR1 SGDLS, CDR2 YYNGEE. There are 15 residues in the CDR3. The PCR was carried out with 60 Vbeta primers and 13 Jbeta primers. Clones were read by immunoSEQ multiplex PCR, and TCRdb kept only the in-frame ones, dropping some. The sample gives 90,000 to 120,000 clones, roughly three quarters of which show up once; about 2.3% is in the top ten. Points on this clone: The antigen is unknown.

The material sequenced was PBMCs. V is TRBV9 and J is TRBJ1-1; D is unresolved. The TCR was taken from a man aged 18-30 years in good health and CMV-seronegative. This CDR3 reads CASSGPAPWSTEAFF. DNA for the CDR3: TGTGCCAGCAGCGGACCCGCCCCCTGGAGTACTGAAGCTTTCTTT.